One TCR beta chain is described in this entry. The antigen is undetermined. The germline V gene encodes CDR1 SGHKS and CDR2 YYEKEE (reference sequence). CDR3 length equals 14 residues. Trimming took off 4 bases at V and 4 bases at J, with 14 bases between the two ends. From 5'RACE with constant-segment primers came TCR alpha and TCR beta cDNA libraries that carried sample barcodes and UMIs. TCRdb independently ran MiXCR on the 5' RACE reads; one entry per CDR3 protein. The table records around 300,000 distinct CDR3 sequences, approximately 13% of them present only once. The sample belongs to a study of T-cell memory formation after mild COVID-19. Study in general: TCR clusters largely stayed donor specific. Study-wide results and limits: The pre-infection memory compartment contained some responding clones, suggesting cross-reactive memory joined. Whether second-wave clones peaking at day 37 were SARS-CoV-2 specific went unconfirmed.

The J gene is TRBJ1-1, the V gene TRBV5-5, with no clear D. The sequencing sample was made of PBMCs or a T cell subset sorted from them (not recorded which). This TCR came from a man younger than 30 who had mild COVID-19 (a few samples of this study predate the infection). Cell type and time point are not known. This CDR3 reads CASSLMVARTEAFF. The CDR3 bases are TGTGCCAGCAGCCTGATGGTCGCTCGCACTGAAGCTTTCTTT.